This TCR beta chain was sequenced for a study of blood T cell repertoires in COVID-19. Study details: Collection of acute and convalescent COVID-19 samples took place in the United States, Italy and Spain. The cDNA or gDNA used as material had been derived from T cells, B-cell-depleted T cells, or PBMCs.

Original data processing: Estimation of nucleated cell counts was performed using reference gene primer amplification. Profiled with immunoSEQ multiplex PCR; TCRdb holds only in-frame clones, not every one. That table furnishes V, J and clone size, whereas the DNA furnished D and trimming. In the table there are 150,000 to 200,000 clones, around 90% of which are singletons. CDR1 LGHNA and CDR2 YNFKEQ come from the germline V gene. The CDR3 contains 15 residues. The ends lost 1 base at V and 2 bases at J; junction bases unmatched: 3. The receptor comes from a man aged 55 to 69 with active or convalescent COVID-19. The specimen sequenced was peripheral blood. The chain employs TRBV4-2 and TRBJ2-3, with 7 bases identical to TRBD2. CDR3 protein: CASSQGDYHTDTQYF. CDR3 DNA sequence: TGTGCCAGCAGCCAAGGGGACTATCACACAGATACGCAGTATTTT.